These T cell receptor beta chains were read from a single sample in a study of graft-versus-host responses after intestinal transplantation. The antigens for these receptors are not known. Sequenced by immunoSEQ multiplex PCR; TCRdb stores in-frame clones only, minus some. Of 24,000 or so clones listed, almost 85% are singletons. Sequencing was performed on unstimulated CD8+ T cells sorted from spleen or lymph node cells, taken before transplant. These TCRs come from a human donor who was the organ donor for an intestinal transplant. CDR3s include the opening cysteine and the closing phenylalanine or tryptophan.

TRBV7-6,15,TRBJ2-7,CASSLGPGVSYEQYF
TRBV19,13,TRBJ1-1,CATSAATNTEAFF
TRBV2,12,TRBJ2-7,CASSPDRDEQYF
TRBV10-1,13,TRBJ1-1,CASSVRENTEAFF
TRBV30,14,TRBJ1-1,CAWSADGLNTEAFF
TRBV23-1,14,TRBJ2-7,CASIGTGVSYEQYF
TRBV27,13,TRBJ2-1,CASGQGAPNEQFF
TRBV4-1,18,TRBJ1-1,CASSQVAWSYPMNTEAFF
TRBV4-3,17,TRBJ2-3,CASSQGDYSLSTDTQYF
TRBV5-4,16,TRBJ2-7,CASSLGYPSGTYEQYF
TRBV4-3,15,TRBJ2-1,CASSQEGSGGDEQFF
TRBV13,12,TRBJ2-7,CASSLESYEQYF